These 18 T cell receptor beta chains originate from one sample sequenced in a study of response to subunit inactivated influenza vaccine. TCRdb ran MiXCR on the RT-PCR reads and lists one entry per CDR3 protein. Here the sample spans roughly 630,000 distinct CDR3 sequences, roughly 15% being singletons. Sequenced here: PBMCs from blood, sampled approximately 15 days before vaccination. These receptors originate from a man in his forties or fifties who received an inactivated influenza vaccine.

This clonotype was observed a few times. The V and J genes are TRBV5-6 and TRBJ1-1, with D perhaps matching TRBD1 (6 bases). This CDR3 region has 13 residues. Germline-derived CDR1 and CDR2 are SGHDT and YYEEEE. V was shortened by 7 bases and J by 4 bases, with 14 bases between the two germline ends. CDR3 coding DNA: TGTGCCAGCCAGCTTGCAGGGGTCACTGAAGCTTTCTTT. It codes for CASQLAGVTEAFF.

This clonotype appeared many times. The genes are TRBV6-1 and TRBJ2-7, with D hard to call. V shed 2 bases and J shed 3 bases, with 2 bases lying between them. The CDR3 loop spans 11 amino acids. CDR1 MNHNS and CDR2 SASEGT come from the germline V gene. CDR3 in DNA: TGTGCCAGCAGTGAACTCTACGAGCAGTACTTC. Protein product: CASSELYEQYF.

This clonotype showed up just a few times. In DNA form, the CDR3 reads TGCGCCAGCAGCTTGTCTAGCGGGACCCAAGAGACCCAGTACTTC. This translates into CASSLSSGTQETQYF. The chain employs TRBV5-1 and TRBJ2-5; 9 nucleotides agree with TRBD2. The CDR3 length is 15 residues. With V trimmed by 1 base and J by 1 base, 2 bases remained unmatched. The V gene's germline CDR1 is SGHRS and CDR2 YFSETQ.

V usage is TRBV12-3 or TRBV12-4 and J usage is TRBJ2-5; no clear D gene. There are 13 residues in the CDR3. V lost 3 bases and J lost 2, with 7 bases in between. The CDR3 here is CASSFVRQETQYF. Here the CDR3 DNA reads TGTGCCAGCAGTTTTGTTAGGCAAGAGACCCAGTACTTC.

V gene TRBV7-2 combines with J gene TRBJ2-7, with D possibly being TRBD1 (5 bases). Looked up from germline, CDR1 is SGHTA and CDR2 is FQGNSA. The V end was cut by 6 bases, the J end by 5 bases, with 11 bases between. The CDR3 runs 12 residues. The CDR3 here is CASRGRVHEQYF. CDR3 in DNA: TGTGCCAGCAGGGGCAGGGTTCACGAGCAGTACTTC.

For this clonotype: A much larger clone lies one base from this, so it may be a read error. This rearrangement joins TRBV4-3 to TRBJ2-3; weak D call: TRBD2 (6 bases). This CDR3 has 16 residues. CDR1 LGHNA and CDR2 YSLEER come from the germline V gene. The V and J ends lost 4 bases and 0 bases respectively, with 14 bases between them. CDR3 loop: CASSRLGGSSTDTQYF. The CDR3 region has the DNA TGCGCCAGCAGCCGCTTGGGGGGTTCTAGCACAGATACGCAGTATTTT.

In this sample, this clonotype turned up many times. The chain has TRBV27 and TRBJ2-3; no clear D gene. The CDR3 spans 13 residues. Deletions cut 3 bases from V and 2 bases from J, with 6 bases between. Germline values: CDR1 MNHEY, CDR2 SMNVEV (reference sequence). The CDR3 DNA follows: TGTGCCAGCAGTTTTGTGTTCACAGATACGCAGTATTTT. Its translation: CASSFVFTDTQYF.

The J gene is TRBJ2-1, the V gene TRBV9; the match to TRBD2 covers 10 bases. V gave up 2 bases and J gave up 8 bases; unmatched junction bases: 4. CDR3 length: 14 amino acids. Germline assignment: CDR1 SGDLS and CDR2 YYNGEE. This CDR3 is CASSVGTSADEQFF. CDR3 nucleotide sequence: TGTGCCAGCAGCGTGGGGACTAGCGCCGATGAGCAGTTCTTC.

This clonotype came up a few times. V gene TRBV4-3 combines with J gene TRBJ2-5; tentatively, D is TRBD2 (6 bases). The germline gives CDR1 LGHNA, CDR2 YSLEER. The V end was cut by 4 bases, the J end by 10 bases, with 22 bases between. This CDR3 has 15 residues. The DNA for the CDR3 is TGCGCCAGCAGCCCGCAGGAGGGGAAATTTGATGGCCAGTACTTC. Translated, it gives CASSPQEGKFDGQYF.

The V gene is TRBV4-3, the J gene TRBJ2-7; maybe TRBD2 (5 bases). Trimming left V 3 bases short and J 0 bases short, with 9 bases between. In germline, CDR1 is LGHNA, CDR2 YSLEER. The CDR3 is 14 amino acids. The CDR3 reads CASSHHGLSYEQYF. For the CDR3, the DNA is TGCGCCAGCAGCCATCACGGACTCTCCTACGAGCAGTACTTC.

The J gene is TRBJ2-7, the V gene TRBV12-3 or TRBV12-4; the match to TRBD1 covers 9 bases. V was pared by 7 bases and J by 4 bases, with 14 bases of the junction left unmatched. The CDR3 runs to 16 residues. The CDR3 loop reads CASTQTAGTGRYEQYF. The CDR3 DNA reads TGTGCCAGCACCCAAACTGCCGGGACAGGGCGGTACGAGCAGTACTTC.

This clonotype was counted a few times. The chain joins TRBV11-2 to TRBJ1-6, with D perhaps matching TRBD1 (5 bases). Germline CDR1 reads SGHAT; CDR2 reads FQNNGV. V lost 5 bases, J lost 9 bases, and 11 bases lay in between. The length of the CDR3 is 13 residues. Written as DNA, the CDR3 is TGTGCCAGCAGCCCCGACGGGGGTTCACCCCTCCACTTT. Amino acids: CASSPDGGSPLHF.

This rearrangement joins TRBV5-1 to TRBJ2-5, with a possible D match to TRBD2 (5 bases). V lost 2 bases and J lost 2, with 10 bases in between. Per germline, CDR1 SGHRS and CDR2 YFSETQ. CDR3 length: 14 amino acids. The chain's CDR3 is CASSFFGVQETQYF. DNA for the CDR3: TGCGCCAGCAGCTTTTTCGGGGTTCAAGAGACCCAGTACTTC.

This clonotype turned up a few times. The V call is TRBV9, the J call TRBJ2-6; D is unclear. The germline V and J ends were trimmed by 1 base and 0 bases, with 14 bases remaining between them. This CDR3 spans 18 amino acids. CDR1 and CDR2 (germline): SGDLS, YYNGEE. The DNA for the CDR3 is TGTGCCAGCAGCGTAAGGGCAGGAGCCTACTCTGGGGCCAACGTCCTGACTTTC. It yields the protein CASSVRAGAYSGANVLTF.

The CDR3 region has the DNA TGTGCCAGCAGCTTGCGTGTTACTAGCGGCTCAACAGATACGCAGTATTTT. This gives the protein CASSLRVTSGSTDTQYF. The chain couples TRBV5-6 to TRBJ2-3, with 8 bases fitting TRBD2. The germline V gene has CDR1 SGHDT and CDR2 YYEEEE. After removal of 1 base from V and 3 bases from J, the junction contained 10 bases not matched to a gene. This CDR3 has 17 residues. The full variable domain, completed using reference TRBV5-6 and TRBJ2-3, is DAGVTQSPTHLIKTRGQQVTLRCSPKSGHDTVSWYQQALGQGPQFIFQYYEEEERQRGNFPDRFSGHQFPNYSSELNVNALLLGDSALYLCASSLRVTSGSTDTQYFGPGTRLTVL.

This clonotype was detected many times. The chain carries TRBV10-3 and TRBJ2-5; 8 nucleotides line up with TRBD2. V was pared by 10 bases and J by 5 bases, with 6 bases of the junction left unmatched. This CDR3 is 12 amino acids long. Germline loops: CDR1 ENHRY, CDR2 SYGVKD. The CDR3 sequence is CATSGGLETQYF. The CDR3 nucleotides read TGTGCCACCAGCGGGGGCCTGGAGACCCAGTACTTC.

Only a few counts were recorded for this clonotype. The chain joins TRBV29-1 to TRBJ2-1; D call uncertain. Between the trimmed V and J ends, which lost 0 bases and 4 bases, there was a span of 10 bases. Germline lookup yields CDR1 SQVTM and CDR2 ANQGSEA. CDR3 length equals 14 residues. The CDR3 DNA is TGCAGCGTTGAAGATTCGATCCAGTACAATGAGCAGTTCTTC. Translating gives CSVEDSIQYNEQFF.

The chain recombines TRBV29-1 with TRBJ2-1, with TRBD2 matching over 13 bases. Trimming cost V 7 bases and J 7 bases; bases outside gene matches: 1. There are 12 residues in the CDR3. Per the germline V gene, CDR1 is SQVTM and CDR2 is ANQGSEA. CDR3 in amino acids: CSAGLAGNEQFF. CDR3 nucleotide sequence: TGCAGCGCGGGACTAGCGGGAAATGAGCAGTTCTTC.